Many counts were recorded for the clone carrying this T cell receptor beta chain. The source of the sample is a study of response to subunit inactivated influenza vaccine. One entry per CDR3 protein results from TCRdb running MiXCR on the RT-PCR reads. The sample has under 750,000 distinct CDR3 sequences, 10% to 15% seen once. The CDR3 spans 12 residues. Trimming stripped 1 base from V and 3 bases from J, with 5 bases between. Germline loops: CDR1 SGHRS, CDR2 YFSETQ. This sequence was found in a man aged 50 to 60 who received an inactivated influenza vaccine. The sequencing used PBMCs from blood, collected on the day of vaccination. The chain has TRBV5-1 and TRBJ2-7; no firm D call. CDR3 sequence reads: CASSLPSYEQYF. Here the CDR3 DNA reads TGCGCCAGCAGCTTGCCTAGCTACGAGCAGTACTTC.